This T cell receptor (beta chain) was identified during a study of T-cell reconstitution after alpha-beta-depleted transplantation in children. Points from the study as a whole: Reports say that about two months after transplant, the alpha-beta T cells came out of several hundred graft clones that had expanded. There were some patients whose high TCRbeta diversity at day 60 came from surviving recipient T cells and thymic progenitors. One year post-transplant, T-cell counts and diversity were largely derived from T cells produced anew.

This clonotype was seen more than once but under ten times. As yet, its antigen is unknown. The CDR3 is 16 amino acids. Losses at the gene ends were 0 bases for V and 5 bases for J; bases not matched to a gene: 5. TCRbeta library construction was performed incorporating unique molecular identifiers. TCRdb called the PCR reads again in MiXCR, with one record for every CDR3 protein. The data contain approximately 110,000 distinct CDR3 sequences, 10% of them seen just once; the ten biggest clones take up approximately 36%. The sequencing here drew on PBMCs, taken before TCRalphabeta/CD19-depleted stem cell transplant. The rearrangement links TRBV23-1 to TRBJ2-1, with 9 nucleotides matching TRBD1. TRBV23-1 is an ORF, and what it does is uncertain. The TCR comes from a boy between 2 and 15 years old with acute lymphoblastic leukemia, due to receive a stem cell transplant. The CDR3 sequence is CASSQSRGQGDNEQFF. For the CDR3, the DNA is TGCGCCAGCAGTCAATCGAGGGGACAGGGAGACAATGAGCAGTTCTTC.